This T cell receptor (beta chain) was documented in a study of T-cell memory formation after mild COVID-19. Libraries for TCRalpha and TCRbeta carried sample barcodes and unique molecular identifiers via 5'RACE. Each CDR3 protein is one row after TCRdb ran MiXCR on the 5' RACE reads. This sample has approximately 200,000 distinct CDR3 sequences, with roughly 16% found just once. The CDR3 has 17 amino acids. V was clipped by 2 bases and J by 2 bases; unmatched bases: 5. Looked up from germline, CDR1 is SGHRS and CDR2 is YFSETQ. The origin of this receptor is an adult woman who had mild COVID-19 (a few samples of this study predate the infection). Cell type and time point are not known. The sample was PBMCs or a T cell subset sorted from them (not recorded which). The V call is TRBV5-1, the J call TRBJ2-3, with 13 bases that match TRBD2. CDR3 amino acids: CASSLTGTSGTTDTQYF. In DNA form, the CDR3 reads TGCGCCAGCAGCTTAACCGGGACTAGCGGGACCACAGATACGCAGTATTTT.